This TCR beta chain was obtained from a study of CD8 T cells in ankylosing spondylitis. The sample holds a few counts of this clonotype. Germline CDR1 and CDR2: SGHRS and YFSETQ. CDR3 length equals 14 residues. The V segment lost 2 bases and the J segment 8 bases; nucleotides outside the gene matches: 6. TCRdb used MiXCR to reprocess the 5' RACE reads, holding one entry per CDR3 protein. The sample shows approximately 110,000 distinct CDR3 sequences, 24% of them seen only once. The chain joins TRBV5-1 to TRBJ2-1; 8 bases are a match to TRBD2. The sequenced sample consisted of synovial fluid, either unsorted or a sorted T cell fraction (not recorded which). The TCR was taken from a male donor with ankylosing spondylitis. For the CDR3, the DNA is TGCGCCAGCAGCTTAGTCGGGACTAGGGATGAGCAGTTCTTC. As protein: CASSLVGTRDEQFF.